A selection of T cell receptor beta chains follows, all from one sample in a study of shared clonotypes between healthy human individuals. Profiling relied on immunoSEQ multiplex PCR, and the TCRdb table lists in-frame clones only, not all of them. Here the sample spans 600,000 to 750,000 clones, more than 70% being singletons. Input material: memory CD4+ T cells sorted from blood. These receptors were taken from a woman in her twenties or thirties in good health. CDR3s include the opening cysteine and the closing phenylalanine or tryptophan. A D gene is named only where the DNA matches it firmly. Clone size appears in some rows only: once, few, many, or a class for an expanded clone.

d_call: .
clone_size: .
j_call: TRBJ2-7
v_call: TRBV7-8
cdr3_aa: CASSLAIGKEQYF
cdr3_nt: TGTGCCAGCAGCTTAGCGATAGGAAAAGAGCAGTACTTC

d_call: TRBD1
clone_size: .
j_call: TRBJ2-5
v_call: TRBV28
cdr3_aa: CASSSTGTGTETQYF
cdr3_nt: TGTGCCAGCAGTTCAACCGGGACAGGGACAGAGACCCAGTACTTC

d_call: TRBD2
clone_size: .
j_call: TRBJ2-7
v_call: TRBV7-2
cdr3_aa: CASSSPTSGGLHGRYEQYF
cdr3_nt: TGTGCCAGCAGCTCCCCGACGAGCGGGGGTTTGCATGGTCGCTACGAGCAGTACTTC

d_call: .
clone_size: .
j_call: TRBJ1-1
v_call: TRBV11-1
cdr3_aa: CASSLDARSNTEAFF
cdr3_nt: TGTGCCAGCAGCTTAGACGCCAGATCGAACACTGAAGCTTTCTTT

d_call: .
clone_size: .
j_call: TRBJ2-3
v_call: TRBV10-3
cdr3_aa: CAISEGTDTQYF
cdr3_nt: TGTGCCATCAGTGAGGGCACAGATACGCAGTATTTT

d_call: TRBD1
clone_size: .
j_call: TRBJ1-2
v_call: TRBV29-1
cdr3_aa: CSVAGTGINYGYTF
cdr3_nt: TGCAGCGTTGCGGGGACAGGGATAAACTATGGCTACACCTTC

d_call: TRBD2
clone_size: .
j_call: TRBJ2-1
v_call: TRBV19
cdr3_aa: CASSIFAGAGNEQFF
cdr3_nt: TGTGCCAGTAGTATATTCGCGGGAGCGGGGAATGAGCAGTTCTTC

d_call: .
clone_size: .
j_call: TRBJ2-7
v_call: TRBV7-9
cdr3_aa: CASSSGRLAKSYEQYF
cdr3_nt: TGTGCCAGCAGCTCCGGTAGGCTAGCGAAGTCCTACGAGCAGTACTTC

d_call: .
clone_size: .
j_call: TRBJ2-2
v_call: TRBV9
cdr3_aa: CASSGERTGELFF
cdr3_nt: TGTGCCAGCAGCGGGGAGAGGACCGGGGAGCTGTTTTTT

d_call: .
clone_size: .
j_call: TRBJ2-6
v_call: TRBV7-3
cdr3_aa: CASSPGTPGANVLTF
cdr3_nt: TGTGCCAGCAGTCCCGGGACCCCTGGGGCCAACGTCCTGACTTTC

d_call: .
clone_size: .
j_call: TRBJ1-3
v_call: TRBV19
cdr3_aa: CASSIWTFATGNTIYF
cdr3_nt: TGTGCCAGTAGTATCTGGACTTTTGCAACTGGAAACACCATATATTTT

d_call: .
clone_size: .
j_call: TRBJ1-5
v_call: TRBV28
cdr3_aa: CASSSPGTPAHQPQHF
cdr3_nt: TGTGCCAGCAGTTCCCCCGGGACGCCGGCCCACCAGCCCCAGCATTTT

d_call: .
clone_size: many
j_call: TRBJ2-2
v_call: TRBV11-2
cdr3_aa: CASSLGHQRELFF
cdr3_nt: TGTGCCAGCAGCTTGGGCCATCAGCGGGAGCTGTTTTTT

d_call: TRBD2
clone_size: few
j_call: TRBJ2-4
v_call: TRBV7-2
cdr3_aa: CASSSQSGGPKNIQYF
cdr3_nt: TGTGCCAGCAGCTCCCAAAGCGGGGGGCCAAAAAACATTCAGTACTTC

d_call: TRBD2
clone_size: .
j_call: TRBJ2-1
v_call: TRBV27
cdr3_aa: CASSPRTSGVYNEQFF
cdr3_nt: TGTGCCAGCAGTCCCCGGACTAGCGGGGTCTACAATGAGCAGTTCTTC

d_call: .
clone_size: .
j_call: TRBJ2-7
v_call: TRBV6-1
cdr3_aa: CASSDSAGGQYF
cdr3_nt: TGTGCCAGCAGTGACTCAGCGGGCGGGCAGTACTTC

d_call: .
clone_size: few
j_call: TRBJ1-5
v_call: TRBV29-1
cdr3_aa: CSVRGHNQPQHF
cdr3_nt: TGCAGCGTTCGGGGTCACAATCAGCCCCAGCATTTT

d_call: TRBD2
clone_size: .
j_call: TRBJ2-1
v_call: TRBV7-6
cdr3_aa: CASSLGVGGGNNEQFF
cdr3_nt: TGTGCCAGCAGCTTAGGGGTGGGCGGGGGTAACAATGAGCAGTTCTTC

d_call: .
clone_size: .
j_call: TRBJ1-1
v_call: TRBV27
cdr3_aa: CASSRQGSDTEAFF
cdr3_nt: TGTGCCAGCAGTAGGCAGGGGTCGGACACTGAAGCTTTCTTT

d_call: TRBD1
clone_size: .
j_call: TRBJ2-6
v_call: TRBV14
cdr3_aa: CASSQDLGQGVSGANVLTF
cdr3_nt: TGTGCCAGCAGCCAAGATCTGGGACAGGGTGTCTCTGGGGCCAACGTCCTGACTTTC

d_call: TRBD1
clone_size: many
j_call: TRBJ2-2
v_call: TRBV2
cdr3_aa: CASSFGQGYNTGELFF
cdr3_nt: TGTGCCAGCAGCTTTGGACAGGGGTACAACACCGGGGAGCTGTTTTTT

d_call: .
clone_size: .
j_call: TRBJ2-5
v_call: TRBV10-2
cdr3_aa: CASSDRLGVTQYF
cdr3_nt: TGCGCCAGCAGTGATAGGTTGGGCGTGACCCAGTACTTC

d_call: .
clone_size: many
j_call: TRBJ1-3
v_call: TRBV5-1
cdr3_aa: CASSATGTWSSGNTIYF
cdr3_nt: TGCGCCAGCAGCGCAACAGGGACCTGGAGCTCTGGAAACACCATATATTTT

d_call: .
clone_size: .
j_call: TRBJ2-3
v_call: TRBV6-1
cdr3_aa: CASRGAELLDTQYF
cdr3_nt: TGTGCCAGTAGGGGAGCCGAACTTCTCGATACGCAGTATTTT

d_call: TRBD2
clone_size: once
j_call: TRBJ2-7
v_call: TRBV4-1
cdr3_aa: CASSQGRASGRYEQYF
cdr3_nt: TGCGCCAGCAGCCAAGGGCGGGCTAGCGGGAGGTACGAGCAGTACTTC

d_call: .
clone_size: .
j_call: TRBJ2-1
v_call: TRBV28
cdr3_aa: CASSLVVWRDEEDEQFF
cdr3_nt: TGTGCCAGCAGTTTAGTGGTCTGGCGGGATGAGGAGGATGAGCAGTTCTTC

d_call: .
clone_size: few
j_call: TRBJ1-2
v_call: TRBV28
cdr3_aa: CASSILTANYGYTF
cdr3_nt: TGTGCCAGCAGTATACTGACAGCTAACTATGGCTACACCTTC

d_call: .
clone_size: .
j_call: TRBJ1-2
v_call: TRBV4-2
cdr3_aa: CASSQNLGANYGYTF
cdr3_nt: TGTGCCAGCAGCCAGAATTTAGGAGCTAACTATGGCTACACCTTC

d_call: .
clone_size: .
j_call: TRBJ2-1
v_call: TRBV25-1
cdr3_aa: CASSDSRVGDNEQFF
cdr3_nt: TGTGCCAGCAGTGATAGCAGGGTGGGGGACAATGAGCAGTTCTTC

d_call: .
clone_size: few
j_call: TRBJ2-3
v_call: TRBV18
cdr3_aa: CASSPFPGSSTDTQYF
cdr3_nt: TGTGCCAGCTCACCGTTCCCCGGGAGTAGCACAGATACGCAGTATTTT

d_call: .
clone_size: .
j_call: TRBJ2-1
v_call: TRBV2
cdr3_aa: CASSGADPYNEQFF
cdr3_nt: TGTGCCAGCAGTGGGGCGGACCCCTACAATGAGCAGTTCTTC

d_call: TRBD1
clone_size: few
j_call: TRBJ1-1
v_call: TRBV28
cdr3_aa: CASSKRQGNTEAFF
cdr3_nt: TGTGCCAGCAGCAAGAGACAGGGGAACACTGAAGCTTTCTTT

d_call: .
clone_size: .
j_call: TRBJ2-1
v_call: TRBV6-6
cdr3_aa: CASSAQFHYSYNEQFF
cdr3_nt: TGTGCCAGCAGTGCACAGTTTCACTACTCCTACAATGAGCAGTTCTTC

d_call: .
clone_size: .
j_call: TRBJ1-2
v_call: TRBV11-2
cdr3_aa: CASSLEGRSYTF
cdr3_nt: TGTGCCAGCAGCTTAGAAGGCCGTAGCTACACCTTC

d_call: TRBD1
clone_size: many
j_call: TRBJ2-7
v_call: TRBV2
cdr3_aa: CASSEGGQGTYEQYF
cdr3_nt: TGTGCCAGCAGTGAAGGGGGACAGGGTACCTACGAGCAGTACTTC

d_call: TRBD2
clone_size: many
j_call: TRBJ2-7
v_call: TRBV13
cdr3_aa: CASSLSQRGDREQYF
cdr3_nt: TGTGCCAGCAGCTTAAGCCAGCGGGGGGATAGGGAGCAGTACTTC

d_call: .
clone_size: .
j_call: TRBJ2-7
v_call: TRBV6-1
cdr3_aa: CASRWSGSYEQYF
cdr3_nt: TGTGCCAGCAGATGGTCAGGCTCCTACGAGCAGTACTTC

d_call: .
clone_size: .
j_call: TRBJ1-1
v_call: TRBV6-6
cdr3_aa: CASKTQGDHTEAFF
cdr3_nt: TGTGCCAGCAAAACACAGGGTGATCACACTGAAGCTTTCTTT

d_call: .
clone_size: .
j_call: TRBJ1-5
v_call: TRBV28
cdr3_aa: CASSLEGFPFYSNQPQHF
cdr3_nt: TGTGCCAGCAGTTTAGAGGGGTTCCCCTTCTATAGCAATCAGCCCCAGCATTTT

d_call: .
clone_size: .
j_call: TRBJ1-3
v_call: TRBV7-9
cdr3_aa: CASSLDGRSGNTIYF
cdr3_nt: TGTGCCAGCAGCCTTGACGGTCGCTCTGGAAACACCATATATTTT

d_call: .
clone_size: .
j_call: TRBJ2-7
v_call: TRBV5-1
cdr3_aa: CASRPMRGDREQYF
cdr3_nt: TGCGCCAGCCGCCCTATGAGAGGGGACCGCGAGCAGTACTTC

d_call: .
clone_size: .
j_call: TRBJ1-3
v_call: TRBV2
cdr3_aa: CASSVQRSGNTIYF
cdr3_nt: TGTGCCAGCAGTGTACAGCGCTCTGGAAACACCATATATTTT

d_call: .
clone_size: many
j_call: TRBJ1-2
v_call: TRBV30
cdr3_aa: CAWQPPTGHYGYTF
cdr3_nt: TGTGCCTGGCAGCCTCCTACAGGGCACTATGGCTACACCTTC

d_call: .
clone_size: .
j_call: TRBJ1-2
v_call: TRBV7-6
cdr3_aa: CASSLPTGDYTF
cdr3_nt: TGTGCCAGCAGCTTACCGACGGGAGACTACACCTTC

d_call: .
clone_size: .
j_call: TRBJ2-3
v_call: TRBV7-2
cdr3_aa: CASSLGHRSTDTQYF
cdr3_nt: TGTGCCAGCAGCCTGGGACACCGGAGCACAGATACGCAGTATTTT

d_call: .
clone_size: .
j_call: TRBJ2-7
v_call: TRBV19
cdr3_aa: CASSIVPGTSPYEQYF
cdr3_nt: TGTGCCAGTAGTATAGTCCCCGGGACAAGCCCCTACGAGCAGTACTTC

d_call: .
clone_size: once
j_call: TRBJ2-1
v_call: TRBV4-1
cdr3_aa: CASSVGTQNEQFF
cdr3_nt: TGCGCCAGCAGCGTCGGGACTCAGAATGAGCAGTTCTTC

d_call: .
clone_size: .
j_call: TRBJ1-5
v_call: TRBV5-6
cdr3_aa: CASNRRGGGNQPQHF
cdr3_nt: TGTGCCAGCAACCGAAGGGGAGGGGGCAATCAGCCCCAGCATTTT

d_call: TRBD1
clone_size: .
j_call: TRBJ2-3
v_call: TRBV15
cdr3_aa: CATSTRQGRGWTDTQYF
cdr3_nt: TGTGCCACCAGCACCAGACAGGGAAGGGGTTGGACAGATACGCAGTATTTT

d_call: TRBD1
clone_size: .
j_call: TRBJ1-5
v_call: TRBV11-1
cdr3_aa: CASSLTGGGQPQHF
cdr3_nt: TGTGCCAGCAGTCTTACAGGGGGAGGTCAGCCCCAGCATTTT

d_call: TRBD2
clone_size: .
j_call: TRBJ2-7
v_call: TRBV2
cdr3_aa: CASMGTSEYEQYF
cdr3_nt: TGTGCCAGCATGGGGACTAGCGAATACGAGCAGTACTTC

d_call: TRBD1
clone_size: .
j_call: TRBJ1-2
v_call: TRBV19
cdr3_aa: CASAPGTAYGYTF
cdr3_nt: TGTGCCAGTGCTCCTGGGACAGCCTATGGCTACACCTTC

d_call: .
clone_size: many
j_call: TRBJ2-7
v_call: TRBV6-5
cdr3_aa: CASSQTGSAYEQYF
cdr3_nt: TGTGCCAGCAGCCAAACAGGGAGTGCCTACGAGCAGTACTTC

d_call: TRBD1
clone_size: .
j_call: TRBJ1-6
v_call: TRBV28
cdr3_aa: CASRSAGTGNNSPLHF
cdr3_nt: TGTGCCAGCAGGAGTGCCGGGACAGGGAATAATTCACCCCTCCACTTT

d_call: TRBD1
clone_size: .
j_call: TRBJ2-5
v_call: TRBV7-6
cdr3_aa: CASSLIPGQGKETQYF
cdr3_nt: TGTGCCAGCAGCTTGATACCGGGACAGGGGAAAGAGACCCAGTACTTC